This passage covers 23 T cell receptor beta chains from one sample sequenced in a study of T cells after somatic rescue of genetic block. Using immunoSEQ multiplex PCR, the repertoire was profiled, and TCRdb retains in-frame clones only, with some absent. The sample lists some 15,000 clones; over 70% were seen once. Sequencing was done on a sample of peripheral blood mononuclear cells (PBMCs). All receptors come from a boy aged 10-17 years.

The CDR3 DNA reads as TGTGCCATCAGTGAAAGACAGGGGAATTCACCCCTCCACTTT. It yields the protein CAISERQGNSPLHF. The V gene is TRBV10-3, the J gene TRBJ1-6; TRBD1 matches at 8 bases. The CDR3 is 14 residues long. The trim removed 3 bases at V and 7 bases at J, leaving 2 bases unmatched. Germline V gene lookup returns CDR1 ENHRY and CDR2 SYGVKD.

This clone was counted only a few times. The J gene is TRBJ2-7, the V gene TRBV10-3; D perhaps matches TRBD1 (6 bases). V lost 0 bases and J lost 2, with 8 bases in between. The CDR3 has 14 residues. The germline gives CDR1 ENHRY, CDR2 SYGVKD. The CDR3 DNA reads TGTGCCATCAGTGAGTCTACAGGGCCCTACGAGCAGTACTTC. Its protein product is CAISESTGPYEQYF.

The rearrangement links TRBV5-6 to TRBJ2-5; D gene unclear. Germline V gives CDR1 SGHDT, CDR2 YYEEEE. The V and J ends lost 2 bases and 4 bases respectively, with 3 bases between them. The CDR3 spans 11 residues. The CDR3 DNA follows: TGTGCCAGCAGCTTCGTAGAGACCCAGTACTTC. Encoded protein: CASSFVETQYF. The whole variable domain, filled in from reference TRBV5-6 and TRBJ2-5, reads DAGVTQSPTHLIKTRGQQVTLRCSPKSGHDTVSWYQQALGQGPQFIFQYYEEEERQRGNFPDRFSGHQFPNYSSELNVNALLLGDSALYLCASSFVETQYFGPGTRLLVL.

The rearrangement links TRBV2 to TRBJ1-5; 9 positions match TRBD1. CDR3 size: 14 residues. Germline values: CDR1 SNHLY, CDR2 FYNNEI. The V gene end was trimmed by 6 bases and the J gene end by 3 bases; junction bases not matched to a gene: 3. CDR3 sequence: CASRGTGLNQPQHF. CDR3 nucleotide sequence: TGTGCCAGCAGGGGGACAGGGCTCAATCAGCCCCAGCATTTT. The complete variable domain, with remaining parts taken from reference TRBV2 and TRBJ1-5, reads EPEVTQTPSHQVTQMGQEVILRCVPISNHLYFYWYRQILGQKVEFLVSFYNNEISEKSEIFDDQFSVERPDGSNFTLKIRSTKLEDSAMYFCASRGTGLNQPQHFGDGTRLSIL.

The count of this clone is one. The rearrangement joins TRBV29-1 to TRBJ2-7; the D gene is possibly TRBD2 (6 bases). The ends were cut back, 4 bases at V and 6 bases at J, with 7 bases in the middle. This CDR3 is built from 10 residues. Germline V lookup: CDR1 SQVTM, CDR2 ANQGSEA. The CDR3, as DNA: TGCAGCGTTGTGGGAGGCGAGCAGTACTTC. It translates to CSVVGGEQYF.

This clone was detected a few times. In DNA form, the CDR3 reads TGTGCCAGCAGCTCCCCCCCCGGGACTGTAACTTACGAGCAGTACTTC. This translates into CASSSPPGTVTYEQYF. This sequence joins TRBV7-9 and TRBJ2-7, with TRBD2 as a possible D gene (6 bases). This CDR3 contains 16 residues. Trimming removed 4 bases at V and 4 bases at J, with 20 bases between. CDR1 is SEHNR and CDR2 is FQNEAQ in the germline V gene (reference sequence).

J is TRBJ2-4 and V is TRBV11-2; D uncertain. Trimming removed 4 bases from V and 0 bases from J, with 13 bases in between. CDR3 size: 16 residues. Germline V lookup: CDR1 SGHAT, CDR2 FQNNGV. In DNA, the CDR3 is TGTGCCAGCAGCTACCGACATTCGCTAGCCAAAAACATTCAGTACTTC. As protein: CASSYRHSLAKNIQYF. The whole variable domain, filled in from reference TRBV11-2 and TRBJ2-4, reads EAGVAQSPRYKIIEKRQSVAFWCNPISGHATLYWYQQILGQGPKLLIQFQNNGVVDDSQLPKDRFSAERLKGVDSTLKIQPAKLEDSAVYLCASSYRHSLAKNIQYFGAGTRLSVL.

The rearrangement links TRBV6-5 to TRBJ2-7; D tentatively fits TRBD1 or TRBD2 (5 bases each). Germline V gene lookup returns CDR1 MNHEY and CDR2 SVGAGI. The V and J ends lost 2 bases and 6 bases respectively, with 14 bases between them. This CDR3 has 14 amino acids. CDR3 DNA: TGTGCCAGCAGTTACCAGGGAGCAAGGGGCGAGCAGTACTTC. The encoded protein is CASSYQGARGEQYF.

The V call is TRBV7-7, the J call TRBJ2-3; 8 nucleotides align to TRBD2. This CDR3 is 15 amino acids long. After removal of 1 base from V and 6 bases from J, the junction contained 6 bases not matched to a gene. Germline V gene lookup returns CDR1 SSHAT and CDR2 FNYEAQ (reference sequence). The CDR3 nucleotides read TGTGCCAGCAGCTTAGGCACGGGGGGGCCGGATACGCAGTATTTT. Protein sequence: CASSLGTGGPDTQYF.

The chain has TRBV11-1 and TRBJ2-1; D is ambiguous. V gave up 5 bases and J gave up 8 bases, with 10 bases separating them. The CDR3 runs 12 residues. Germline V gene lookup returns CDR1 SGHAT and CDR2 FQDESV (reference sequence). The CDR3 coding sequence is TGTGCCAGCAGCCCTTACAAGGATGAGCAGTTCTTC. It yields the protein CASSPYKDEQFF.

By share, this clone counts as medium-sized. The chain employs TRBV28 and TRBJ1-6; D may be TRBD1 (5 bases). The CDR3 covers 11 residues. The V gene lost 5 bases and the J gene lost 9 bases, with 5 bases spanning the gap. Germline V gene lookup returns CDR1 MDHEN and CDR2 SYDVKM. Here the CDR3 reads CASSQGSPLHF. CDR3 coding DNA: TGTGCCAGCAGTCAGGGTTCACCCCTCCACTTT.

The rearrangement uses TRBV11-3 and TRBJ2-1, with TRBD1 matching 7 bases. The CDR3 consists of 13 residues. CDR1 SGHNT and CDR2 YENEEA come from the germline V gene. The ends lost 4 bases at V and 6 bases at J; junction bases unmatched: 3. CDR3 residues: CASSSQGVNEQFF. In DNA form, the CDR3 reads TGTGCCAGCAGCTCTCAGGGGGTCAATGAGCAGTTCTTC.

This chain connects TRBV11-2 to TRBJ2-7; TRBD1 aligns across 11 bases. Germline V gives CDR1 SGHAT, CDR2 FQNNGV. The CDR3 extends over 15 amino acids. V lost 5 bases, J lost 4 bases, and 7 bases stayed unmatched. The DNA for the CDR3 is TGTGCCAGCAGCCTCGCCGGGACAGGGGGGTACGAGCAGTACTTC. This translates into CASSLAGTGGYEQYF. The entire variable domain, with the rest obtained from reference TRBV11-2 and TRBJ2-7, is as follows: EAGVAQSPRYKIIEKRQSVAFWCNPISGHATLYWYQQILGQGPKLLIQFQNNGVVDDSQLPKDRFSAERLKGVDSTLKIQPAKLEDSAVYLCASSLAGTGGYEQYFGPGTRLTVT.

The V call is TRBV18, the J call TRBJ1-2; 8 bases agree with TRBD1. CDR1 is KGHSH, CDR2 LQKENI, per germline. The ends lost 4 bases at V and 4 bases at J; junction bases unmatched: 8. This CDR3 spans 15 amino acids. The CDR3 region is CASSLGQGGTYGYTF. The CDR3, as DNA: TGTGCCAGCTCACTTGGACAGGGAGGGACCTATGGCTACACCTTC.

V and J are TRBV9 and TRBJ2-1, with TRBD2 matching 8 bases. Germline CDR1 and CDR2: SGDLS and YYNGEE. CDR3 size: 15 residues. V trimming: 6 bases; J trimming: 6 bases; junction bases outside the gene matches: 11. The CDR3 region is CASNQRGPAGNEQFF. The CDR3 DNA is TGTGCCAGCAATCAGCGGGGGCCCGCTGGCAATGAGCAGTTCTTC.

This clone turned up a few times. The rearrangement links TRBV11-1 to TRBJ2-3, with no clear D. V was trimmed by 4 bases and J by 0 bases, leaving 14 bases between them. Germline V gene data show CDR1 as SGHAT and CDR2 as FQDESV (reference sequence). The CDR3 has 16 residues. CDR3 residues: CASSWIGSPSTDTQYF. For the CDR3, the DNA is TGTGCCAGCAGCTGGATAGGGTCACCCAGCACAGATACGCAGTATTTT.

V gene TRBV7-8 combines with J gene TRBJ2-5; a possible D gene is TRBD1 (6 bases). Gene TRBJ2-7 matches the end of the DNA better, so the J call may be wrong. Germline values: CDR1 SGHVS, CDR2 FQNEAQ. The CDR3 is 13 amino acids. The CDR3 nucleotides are TGTGCCAGCAGCCTAACAGGGTTCTACGAGCAGTACTTC. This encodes CASSLTGFYEQYF.

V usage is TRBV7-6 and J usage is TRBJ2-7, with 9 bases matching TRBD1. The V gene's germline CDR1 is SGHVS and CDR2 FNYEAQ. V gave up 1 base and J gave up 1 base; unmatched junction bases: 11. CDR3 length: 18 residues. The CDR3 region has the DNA TGTGCCAGCAGCTTAGGACAGGGGGACCAGCGGATTTCCTACGAGCAGTACTTC. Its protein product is CASSLGQGDQRISYEQYF.

CDR3 sequence reads: CASTQGAGTDTQYF. In DNA form, the CDR3 reads TGTGCCAGCACCCAGGGGGCCGGCACAGATACGCAGTATTTT. The chain has TRBV9 and TRBJ2-3, with 8 bases lining up with TRBD1. Trimming cost V 6 bases and J 1 base; bases outside gene matches: 4. The germline gives CDR1 SGDLS, CDR2 YYNGEE. The CDR3 is made up of 14 amino acids.

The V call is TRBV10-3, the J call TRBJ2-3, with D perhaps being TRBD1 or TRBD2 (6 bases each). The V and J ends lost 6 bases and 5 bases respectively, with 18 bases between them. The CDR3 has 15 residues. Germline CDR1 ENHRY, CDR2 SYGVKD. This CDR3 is CAISLMEQGGDTQYF. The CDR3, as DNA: TGTGCCATCAGCCTGATGGAACAGGGAGGAGATACGCAGTATTTT.

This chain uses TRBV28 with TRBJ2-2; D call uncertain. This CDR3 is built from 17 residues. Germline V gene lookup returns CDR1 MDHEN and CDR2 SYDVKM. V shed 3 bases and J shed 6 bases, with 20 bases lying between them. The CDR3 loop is CASSFSLLFSPSGELFF. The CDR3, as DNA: TGTGCCAGCAGTTTCTCGCTCCTTTTCTCGCCGTCCGGGGAGCTGTTTTTT.

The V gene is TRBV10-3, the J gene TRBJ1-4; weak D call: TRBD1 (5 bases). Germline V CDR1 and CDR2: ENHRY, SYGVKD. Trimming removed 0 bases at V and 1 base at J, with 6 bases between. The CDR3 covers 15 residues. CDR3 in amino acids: CAISESGVTNEKLFF. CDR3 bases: TGTGCCATCAGTGAGTCGGGGGTAACTAATGAAAAACTGTTTTTT.

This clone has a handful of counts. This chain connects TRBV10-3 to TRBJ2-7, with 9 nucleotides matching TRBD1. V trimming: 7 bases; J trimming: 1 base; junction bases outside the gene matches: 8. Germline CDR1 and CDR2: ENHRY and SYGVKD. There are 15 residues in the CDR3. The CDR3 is CAITRTGDGSYEQYF. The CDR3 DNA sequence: TGTGCCATCACCAGGACAGGGGACGGGTCCTACGAGCAGTACTTC.